These T cell receptor beta chains were read from a single sample in a study of cytomegalovirus exposure and HLA in healthy donors. The protocol was immunoSEQ multiplex PCR, while the TCRdb copy is restricted to in-frame clones and leaves out a portion. The data show 110,000 to 150,000 clones, with roughly 80% seen just once and roughly 1.8% held by the top ten. Input material: PBMCs. These receptors all stem from a woman aged 40 to 50 in good health and CMV-seronegative. Both conserved end residues are part of each CDR3. Fields, in order: D gene, clone size, J gene, V gene, CDR3 length, CDR3 protein, CDR3 DNA. D genes are given only for firm matches. For some rows the clone size is stated as once, few or many, or as a class when expanded; others skip it.

D gene: -
clone size: -
J gene: TRBJ1-5
V gene: TRBV6-5
CDR3 length: 15
CDR3 protein: CASSNGLGSNQPQHF
CDR3 DNA: TGTGCCAGCAGTAACGGACTGGGTAGCAATCAGCCCCAGCATTTT

D gene: -
clone size: -
J gene: TRBJ2-5
V gene: TRBV5-6
CDR3 length: 15
CDR3 protein: CASSPPAQGGETQYF
CDR3 DNA: TGTGCCAGCAGCCCCCCGGCACAGGGTGGGGAGACCCAGTACTTC

D gene: TRBD1
clone size: -
J gene: TRBJ2-7
V gene: TRBV28
CDR3 length: 16
CDR3 protein: CASTDYRGRMMDEQYF
CDR3 DNA: TGTGCCAGCACCGACTACAGGGGGCGAATGATGGACGAGCAGTACTTC

D gene: -
clone size: -
J gene: TRBJ2-5
V gene: TRBV5-4
CDR3 length: 16
CDR3 protein: CASSLGFAGRGETQYF
CDR3 DNA: TGTGCCAGCAGCTTGGGTTTTGCAGGTCGGGGAGAGACCCAGTACTTC

D gene: -
clone size: -
J gene: TRBJ1-5
V gene: TRBV29-1
CDR3 length: 12
CDR3 protein: CSVGGRNQPQHF
CDR3 DNA: TGCAGCGTCGGGGGGAGGAATCAGCCCCAGCATTTT

D gene: -
clone size: -
J gene: TRBJ2-7
V gene: TRBV5-4
CDR3 length: 14
CDR3 protein: CASAQGMVVYEQYF
CDR3 DNA: TGTGCCAGCGCCCAGGGTATGGTTGTCTACGAGCAGTACTTC

D gene: TRBD1
clone size: few
J gene: TRBJ1-5
V gene: TRBV6-5
CDR3 length: 14
CDR3 protein: CASRAGGSNQPQHF
CDR3 DNA: TGTGCCAGCAGGGCAGGGGGTAGCAATCAGCCCCAGCATTTT

D gene: -
clone size: -
J gene: TRBJ1-2
V gene: TRBV27
CDR3 length: 15
CDR3 protein: CASRSYREGDYGYTF
CDR3 DNA: TGTGCCAGCAGATCTTACCGGGAGGGGGACTATGGCTACACCTTC

D gene: -
clone size: -
J gene: TRBJ1-5
V gene: TRBV28
CDR3 length: 11
CDR3 protein: CASSLSQPQHF
CDR3 DNA: TGTGCCAGCAGTTTGAGTCAGCCCCAGCATTTT

D gene: -
clone size: -
J gene: TRBJ1-5
V gene: TRBV30
CDR3 length: 13
CDR3 protein: CAWSGTERQPQHF
CDR3 DNA: TGTGCCTGGAGTGGGACCGAGCGGCAGCCCCAGCATTTT

D gene: -
clone size: -
J gene: TRBJ1-5
V gene: TRBV30
CDR3 length: 13
CDR3 protein: CAWSLHGDQPQHF
CDR3 DNA: TGTGCCTGGAGTTTGCACGGGGATCAGCCCCAGCATTTT

D gene: -
clone size: once
J gene: TRBJ2-7
V gene: TRBV21-1
CDR3 length: 17
CDR3 protein: CASKGTGVNLRQGEQYF
CDR3 DNA: TGTGCCAGCAAGGGGACAGGGGTAAATTTGAGACAGGGCGAGCAGTACTTC

D gene: -
clone size: -
J gene: TRBJ2-7
V gene: TRBV19
CDR3 length: 13
CDR3 protein: CASSTLVFYEQYF
CDR3 DNA: TGTGCCAGTAGTACCCTAGTTTTCTACGAGCAGTACTTC

D gene: -
clone size: -
J gene: TRBJ1-5
V gene: TRBV30
CDR3 length: 15
CDR3 protein: CAWSVPRGWNQPQHF
CDR3 DNA: TGTGCCTGGAGTGTCCCGCGGGGGTGGAATCAGCCCCAGCATTTT

D gene: -
clone size: once
J gene: TRBJ2-1
V gene: TRBV15
CDR3 length: 15
CDR3 protein: CATSRGREQGNEQFF
CDR3 DNA: TGTGCCACCAGCAGAGGGCGGGAGCAGGGGAATGAGCAGTTCTTC

D gene: TRBD1
clone size: -
J gene: TRBJ1-2
V gene: TRBV18
CDR3 length: 13
CDR3 protein: CASSLGTGNGYTF
CDR3 DNA: TGTGCCAGCTCACTCGGGACAGGGAATGGCTACACCTTC

D gene: TRBD1
clone size: -
J gene: TRBJ1-2
V gene: TRBV6-1
CDR3 length: 15
CDR3 protein: CASSVGTGVWYGYTF
CDR3 DNA: TGTGCCAGCAGCGTCGGGACAGGGGTATGGTATGGCTACACCTTC

D gene: TRBD1
clone size: -
J gene: TRBJ2-7
V gene: TRBV27
CDR3 length: 15
CDR3 protein: CASSWGQGAYYEQYF
CDR3 DNA: TGTGCCAGCAGCTGGGGACAGGGGGCGTACTACGAGCAGTACTTC

D gene: -
clone size: -
J gene: TRBJ1-2
V gene: TRBV7-8
CDR3 length: 16
CDR3 protein: CASSLSGHSANYGYTF
CDR3 DNA: TGTGCCAGCAGCTTATCAGGGCATTCAGCTAACTATGGCTACACCTTC

D gene: TRBD2
clone size: -
J gene: TRBJ2-5
V gene: TRBV14
CDR3 length: 15
CDR3 protein: CASSPGTSGGTTQYF
CDR3 DNA: TGTGCCAGCAGCCCTGGGACTAGCGGGGGGACCACCCAGTACTTC

D gene: -
clone size: -
J gene: TRBJ1-1
V gene: TRBV12-2
CDR3 length: 13
CDR3 protein: CASRPYRDREAFF
CDR3 DNA: TGTGCAAGTCGCCCATACCGGGACAGGGAAGCTTTCTTT

D gene: -
clone size: -
J gene: TRBJ1-2
V gene: TRBV9
CDR3 length: 16
CDR3 protein: CASSVDSGNNNYGYTF
CDR3 DNA: TGTGCCAGCAGCGTAGATTCAGGGAACAATAACTATGGCTACACCTTC

D gene: TRBD1
clone size: once
J gene: TRBJ1-6
V gene: TRBV5-8
CDR3 length: 15
CDR3 protein: CASSLLKGADSPLHF
CDR3 DNA: TGTGCCAGCAGCTTGTTGAAGGGGGCGGATTCACCCCTCCACTTT

D gene: TRBD1
clone size: -
J gene: TRBJ1-2
V gene: TRBV27
CDR3 length: 13
CDR3 protein: CASSLQGGYGYTF
CDR3 DNA: TGTGCCAGCAGTTTACAGGGGGGCTATGGCTACACCTTC

D gene: -
clone size: -
J gene: TRBJ1-5
V gene: TRBV7-9
CDR3 length: 12
CDR3 protein: CASSQGDQPQHF
CDR3 DNA: TGTGCCAGCAGCCAAGGGGATCAGCCCCAGCATTTT

D gene: TRBD2
clone size: -
J gene: TRBJ2-5
V gene: TRBV7-9
CDR3 length: 16
CDR3 protein: CASSPGLAGGQETQYF
CDR3 DNA: TGTGCCAGCAGCCCCGGACTAGCGGGGGGGCAGGAGACCCAGTACTTC

D gene: -
clone size: -
J gene: TRBJ2-6
V gene: TRBV4-1
CDR3 length: 19
CDR3 protein: CASSQDFYRESSGANVLTF
CDR3 DNA: TGCGCCAGCAGCCAAGATTTTTACAGGGAATCCTCTGGGGCCAACGTCCTGACTTTC

D gene: -
clone size: -
J gene: TRBJ1-1
V gene: TRBV5-8
CDR3 length: 15
CDR3 protein: CASSPDGTIDPEAFF
CDR3 DNA: TGTGCCAGCAGCCCTGATGGGACAATCGACCCTGAAGCTTTCTTT

D gene: -
clone size: -
J gene: TRBJ2-5
V gene: TRBV2
CDR3 length: 14
CDR3 protein: CASIERPGPETQYF
CDR3 DNA: TGTGCCAGCATCGAGCGGCCAGGTCCAGAGACCCAGTACTTC

D gene: -
clone size: -
J gene: TRBJ1-3
V gene: TRBV6-1
CDR3 length: 14
CDR3 protein: CATSTGYSGNTIYF
CDR3 DNA: TGTGCCACGTCAACAGGGTATTCTGGAAACACCATATATTTT

D gene: TRBD1
clone size: -
J gene: TRBJ1-1
V gene: TRBV27
CDR3 length: 15
CDR3 protein: CASSLQTGVNTEAFF
CDR3 DNA: TGTGCCAGCAGTCTACAGACAGGGGTGAACACTGAAGCTTTCTTT